This is a list of T cell receptor beta chains from one sample in a study of blood T cell repertoires in COVID-19. Data came from immunoSEQ multiplex PCR; TCRdb stores just in-frame clones and leaves some out. Of approximately 460,000 clones in the sample, about 91% were seen once. The specimen was peripheral blood. The receptor set was obtained from a young man with COVID-19, enrolled during active disease. Both conserved end residues are part of each CDR3. Fields, in order: CDR3 protein, CDR3 DNA, J gene, D gene, V gene, clone size. A D gene is named only where the DNA matches it firmly. Size is stated for part of the rows, as once, few or many counts, or as a class when the clone is expanded.

CDR3 protein: CASSVSWDREGKLFF
CDR3 DNA: TGTGCCAGCAGCGTAAGTTGGGACAGAGAGGGAAAACTGTTTTTT
J gene: TRBJ1-4
D gene: TRBD1
V gene: TRBV9
clone size: NA

CDR3 protein: CATSGITGTQETQYF
CDR3 DNA: TGTGCCACCAGTGGTATTACAGGGACGCAAGAGACCCAGTACTTC
J gene: TRBJ2-5
D gene: NA
V gene: TRBV24-1
clone size: NA

CDR3 protein: CASRNQGRNTEAFF
CDR3 DNA: TGTGCCAGTAGAAATCAGGGAAGGAACACTGAAGCTTTCTTT
J gene: TRBJ1-1
D gene: NA
V gene: TRBV19
clone size: once

CDR3 protein: CASALLLPNTGELFF
CDR3 DNA: TGTGCCAGCGCGTTGCTGCTACCTAACACCGGGGAGCTGTTTTTT
J gene: TRBJ2-2
D gene: NA
V gene: TRBV6-5
clone size: NA

CDR3 protein: CASSRTCSYEQYF
CDR3 DNA: TGTGCCAGCAGCCGGACTTGCTCCTACGAGCAGTACTTC
J gene: TRBJ2-7
D gene: NA
V gene: TRBV7-4
clone size: NA

CDR3 protein: CASSLLGGTGETQYF
CDR3 DNA: TGTGCCAGCAGCTTACTGGGGGGGACAGGAGAGACCCAGTACTTC
J gene: TRBJ2-5
D gene: NA
V gene: TRBV11-3
clone size: NA

CDR3 protein: CASSLGGGRGETQYF
CDR3 DNA: TGTGCCAGCAGCTTAGGCGGGGGCAGGGGAGAGACCCAGTACTTC
J gene: TRBJ2-5
D gene: NA
V gene: TRBV5-4
clone size: NA

CDR3 protein: CASSLEWQYEAFF
CDR3 DNA: TGTGCCAGCAGCTTGGAGTGGCAGTATGAAGCTTTCTTT
J gene: TRBJ1-1
D gene: NA
V gene: TRBV5-6
clone size: NA

CDR3 protein: CASSEGGGRTEAFF
CDR3 DNA: TGTGCCAGCAGTGAAGGTGGGGGGAGAACTGAAGCTTTCTTT
J gene: TRBJ1-1
D gene: NA
V gene: TRBV25-1
clone size: NA

CDR3 protein: CASSRRSSGKRAEQFF
CDR3 DNA: TGTGCCAGCAGCCGCCGTAGTAGCGGGAAAAGGGCTGAGCAGTTCTTC
J gene: TRBJ2-1
D gene: TRBD2
V gene: TRBV5-5
clone size: NA

CDR3 protein: CAIRSGTGNYEAFF
CDR3 DNA: TGTGCCATCAGGTCCGGGACAGGGAACTATGAAGCTTTCTTT
J gene: TRBJ1-1
D gene: TRBD1
V gene: TRBV10-3
clone size: NA

CDR3 protein: CASSQRDRERSPLHF
CDR3 DNA: TGTGCCAGCAGCCAGAGGGACAGGGAAAGGTCACCCCTCCACTTT
J gene: TRBJ1-6
D gene: TRBD1
V gene: TRBV3-1/TRBV3-2
clone size: once

CDR3 protein: CASSVGLGHQPQHF
CDR3 DNA: TGTGCCAGCAGCGTAGGTCTGGGCCACCAGCCCCAGCATTTT
J gene: TRBJ1-5
D gene: NA
V gene: TRBV9
clone size: NA

CDR3 protein: CASSLAAGSADTQYF
CDR3 DNA: TGTGCCAGCAGCTTGGCAGCGGGGAGCGCAGATACGCAGTATTTT
J gene: TRBJ2-3
D gene: TRBD2
V gene: TRBV5-4
clone size: NA

CDR3 protein: CASIRDRGEGNEKLFF
CDR3 DNA: TGCGCCAGCATTAGGGACAGGGGAGAGGGTAATGAAAAACTGTTTTTT
J gene: TRBJ1-4
D gene: TRBD1
V gene: TRBV10-1
clone size: NA

CDR3 protein: CASRTQREASYEQYF
CDR3 DNA: TGTGCCAGCAGGACCCAGCGGGAGGCCTCCTACGAGCAGTACTTC
J gene: TRBJ2-7
D gene: TRBD2
V gene: TRBV27
clone size: NA

CDR3 protein: CASSFGEIHSGANVLTF
CDR3 DNA: TGCGCCAGCAGCTTCGGGGAAATTCACTCTGGGGCCAACGTCCTGACTTTC
J gene: TRBJ2-6
D gene: NA
V gene: TRBV4-1
clone size: NA

CDR3 protein: CASSGRYEQYF
CDR3 DNA: TGTGCCAGCAGTGGGCGGTACGAGCAGTACTTC
J gene: TRBJ2-7
D gene: NA
V gene: TRBV2
clone size: NA

CDR3 protein: CASSFTSTTTDTQYF
CDR3 DNA: TGTGCCAGCAGCTTCACTAGCACTACAACCGATACGCAGTATTTT
J gene: TRBJ2-3
D gene: NA
V gene: TRBV7-2
clone size: once

CDR3 protein: CASSPTGGGGYTF
CDR3 DNA: TGTGCCAGCTCACCAACAGGGGGCGGAGGCTACACCTTC
J gene: TRBJ1-2
D gene: TRBD1
V gene: TRBV18
clone size: NA

CDR3 protein: CASSPGTGSYEQYF
CDR3 DNA: TGTGCCAGCAGTCCCGGGACAGGGTCCTACGAGCAGTACTTC
J gene: TRBJ2-7
D gene: TRBD1
V gene: TRBV28
clone size: NA

CDR3 protein: CASSLTGEQPQHF
CDR3 DNA: TGTGCCAGCAGCTTAACAGGGGAACAGCCCCAGCATTTT
J gene: TRBJ1-5
D gene: TRBD1
V gene: TRBV7-9
clone size: few

CDR3 protein: CASSEGSGPAYEQYF
CDR3 DNA: TGTGCCAGCAGCGAGGGTAGCGGACCTGCCTACGAGCAGTACTTC
J gene: TRBJ2-7
D gene: NA
V gene: TRBV7-2
clone size: NA

CDR3 protein: CSVGRQGGYGYTF
CDR3 DNA: TGCAGCGTTGGACGACAGGGGGGCTATGGCTACACCTTC
J gene: TRBJ1-2
D gene: TRBD1
V gene: TRBV29-1
clone size: NA

CDR3 protein: CATRGQGAFNQPQHF
CDR3 DNA: TGTGCCACCAGAGGACAGGGGGCCTTCAATCAGCCCCAGCATTTT
J gene: TRBJ1-5
D gene: TRBD1
V gene: TRBV24-1
clone size: NA

CDR3 protein: CASSIQGSGSSRPGELFF
CDR3 DNA: TGTGCCAGTAGTATTCAGGGTAGCGGGAGTTCCCGACCCGGGGAGCTGTTTTTT
J gene: TRBJ2-2
D gene: TRBD2
V gene: TRBV19
clone size: NA

CDR3 protein: CAWSTGTSGGNEQFF
CDR3 DNA: TGTGCCTGGAGTACCGGGACTAGCGGGGGAAATGAGCAGTTCTTC
J gene: TRBJ2-1
D gene: TRBD2
V gene: TRBV30
clone size: NA

CDR3 protein: CASSLGGIGLYNSPLHF
CDR3 DNA: TGTGCCAGCAGCTTAGGAGGGATAGGCCTCTATAATTCACCCCTCCACTTT
J gene: TRBJ1-6
D gene: NA
V gene: TRBV11-2
clone size: NA

CDR3 protein: CASSQETLDISNYGYTF
CDR3 DNA: TGCGCCAGCAGCCAAGAGACGTTAGACATCTCTAACTATGGCTACACCTTC
J gene: TRBJ1-2
D gene: NA
V gene: TRBV4-1
clone size: few

CDR3 protein: CASSLPLGTAYEQYF
CDR3 DNA: TGTGCCAGCAGTCTCCCACTCGGGACAGCCTACGAGCAGTACTTC
J gene: TRBJ2-7
D gene: TRBD1
V gene: TRBV6-5
clone size: NA

CDR3 protein: CASTIGTLYNEQFF
CDR3 DNA: TGCGCCAGCACCATCGGGACACTCTACAATGAGCAGTTCTTC
J gene: TRBJ2-1
D gene: NA
V gene: TRBV5-1
clone size: once

CDR3 protein: CSVDDRGTEAFF
CDR3 DNA: TGCAGCGTTGACGACAGGGGCACTGAAGCTTTCTTT
J gene: TRBJ1-1
D gene: TRBD1
V gene: TRBV29-1
clone size: NA

CDR3 protein: CASSDEGLTRETQYF
CDR3 DNA: TGTGCCAGCAGTGATGAGGGACTCACCAGGGAGACCCAGTACTTC
J gene: TRBJ2-5
D gene: NA
V gene: TRBV2
clone size: NA

CDR3 protein: CASSSTGQGVAEQYF
CDR3 DNA: TGTGCCAGTAGTTCGACGGGACAGGGGGTCGCCGAGCAGTACTTC
J gene: TRBJ2-7
D gene: TRBD1
V gene: TRBV19
clone size: NA

CDR3 protein: CASSDNRAIGGYEQYF
CDR3 DNA: TGCGCCAGCAGCGATAACCGGGCCATCGGAGGCTACGAGCAGTACTTC
J gene: TRBJ2-7
D gene: NA
V gene: TRBV4-1
clone size: NA

CDR3 protein: CASSLTLGGAFDTQYF
CDR3 DNA: TGTGCCAGCAGCCTAACGTTAGGGGGTGCTTTCGATACGCAGTATTTT
J gene: TRBJ2-3
D gene: NA
V gene: TRBV7-9
clone size: NA

CDR3 protein: CASSFPSGGTGELFF
CDR3 DNA: TGTGCCAGCAGCTTTCCTAGCGGGGGGACCGGGGAGCTGTTTTTT
J gene: TRBJ2-2
D gene: TRBD2
V gene: TRBV7-9
clone size: NA

CDR3 protein: CASSSGSSYNEQFF
CDR3 DNA: TGTGCCAGCAGCTCAGGGTCCTCCTACAATGAGCAGTTCTTC
J gene: TRBJ2-1
D gene: NA
V gene: TRBV5-5
clone size: once

CDR3 protein: CASSQVGQGPEAFF
CDR3 DNA: TGCGCCAGCAGCCAAGTCGGACAGGGCCCTGAAGCTTTCTTT
J gene: TRBJ1-1
D gene: TRBD1
V gene: TRBV4-1
clone size: once

CDR3 protein: CSASVSGRWEQYF
CDR3 DNA: TGCAGTGCTAGTGTTAGCGGACGGTGGGAGCAGTACTTC
J gene: TRBJ2-7
D gene: NA
V gene: TRBV20-1
clone size: NA

CDR3 protein: CASSVSENIYGYTF
CDR3 DNA: TGTGCCAGCAGCGTGAGCGAAAACATCTATGGCTACACCTTC
J gene: TRBJ1-2
D gene: NA
V gene: TRBV9
clone size: NA

CDR3 protein: CASSMIQGQPQHF
CDR3 DNA: TGTGCCAGCAGTATGATACAGGGGCAGCCCCAGCATTTT
J gene: TRBJ1-5
D gene: TRBD1
V gene: TRBV6-5
clone size: NA

CDR3 protein: CASSQSHRGTYEQYF
CDR3 DNA: TGTGCCAGCAGCCAATCCCACAGGGGAACCTACGAGCAGTACTTC
J gene: TRBJ2-7
D gene: TRBD1
V gene: TRBV16
clone size: NA

CDR3 protein: CASSQDYGSAFF
CDR3 DNA: TGTGCCAGCAGCCAAGATTATGGTAGTGCGTTCTTC
J gene: TRBJ2-1
D gene: NA
V gene: TRBV14
clone size: NA

CDR3 protein: CASRPGRGYGQPQHF
CDR3 DNA: TGTGCCAGCAGGCCGGGACGGGGGTATGGTCAGCCCCAGCATTTT
J gene: TRBJ1-5
D gene: NA
V gene: TRBV6-6
clone size: few

CDR3 protein: CASSLAGLYGYTF
CDR3 DNA: TGTGCCAGCAGCTTGGCCGGACTCTATGGCTACACCTTC
J gene: TRBJ1-2
D gene: NA
V gene: TRBV5-4
clone size: NA

CDR3 protein: CASTLGTVNTGELFF
CDR3 DNA: TGTGCCAGTACCTTGGGGACTGTAAACACCGGGGAGCTGTTTTTT
J gene: TRBJ2-2
D gene: NA
V gene: TRBV19
clone size: NA

CDR3 protein: CASSPQGLMNTEAFF
CDR3 DNA: TGTGCCAGCAGCCCTCAGGGTCTCATGAACACTGAAGCTTTCTTT
J gene: TRBJ1-1
D gene: NA
V gene: TRBV7-2
clone size: NA

CDR3 protein: CASKPTPGTASYEQYF
CDR3 DNA: TGCGCCAGCAAACCTACCCCCGGGACAGCCTCCTACGAGCAGTACTTC
J gene: TRBJ2-7
D gene: TRBD1
V gene: TRBV5-1
clone size: once

CDR3 protein: CASSIRQGASNQPQHF
CDR3 DNA: TGTGCCAGTAGTATCAGACAGGGGGCCAGCAATCAGCCCCAGCATTTT
J gene: TRBJ1-5
D gene: TRBD1
V gene: TRBV19
clone size: NA

CDR3 protein: CASSEGLAGGPLNTQYF
CDR3 DNA: TGTGCCAGCAGTGAAGGACTAGCGGGAGGGCCCTTAAATACGCAGTATTTT
J gene: TRBJ2-3
D gene: TRBD2
V gene: TRBV2
clone size: NA

CDR3 protein: CASSQDSGSYEQYF
CDR3 DNA: TGTGCCAGCAGCCAGGATAGCGGGTCCTACGAGCAGTACTTC
J gene: TRBJ2-7
D gene: TRBD2
V gene: TRBV4-2
clone size: NA

CDR3 protein: CASSNRGGGAFF
CDR3 DNA: TGTGCCAGCAGCAATAGGGGCGGTGGAGCTTTCTTT
J gene: TRBJ1-1
D gene: NA
V gene: TRBV7-9
clone size: NA